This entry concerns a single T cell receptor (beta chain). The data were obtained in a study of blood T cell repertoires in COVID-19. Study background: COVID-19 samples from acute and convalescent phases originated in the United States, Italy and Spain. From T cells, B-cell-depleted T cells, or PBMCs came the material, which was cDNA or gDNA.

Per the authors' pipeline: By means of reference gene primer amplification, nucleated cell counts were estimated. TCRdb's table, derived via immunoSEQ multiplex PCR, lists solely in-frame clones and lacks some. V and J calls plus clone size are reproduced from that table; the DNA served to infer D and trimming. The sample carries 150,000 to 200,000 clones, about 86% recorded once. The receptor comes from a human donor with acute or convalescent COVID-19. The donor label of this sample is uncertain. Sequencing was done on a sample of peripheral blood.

This CDR3 is CARAAWGEQFF. The DNA for the CDR3 is TGTGCCCGGGCAGCCTGGGGCGAGCAGTTCTTC. The chain recombines TRBV30 with TRBJ2-1, with D perhaps matching TRBD1 (5 bases). This CDR3 is built from 11 residues. Trimming cost V 8 bases and J 10 bases, with 15 bases left between them. Germline V CDR1 and CDR2: GTSNPN, SVGIG (reference sequence).